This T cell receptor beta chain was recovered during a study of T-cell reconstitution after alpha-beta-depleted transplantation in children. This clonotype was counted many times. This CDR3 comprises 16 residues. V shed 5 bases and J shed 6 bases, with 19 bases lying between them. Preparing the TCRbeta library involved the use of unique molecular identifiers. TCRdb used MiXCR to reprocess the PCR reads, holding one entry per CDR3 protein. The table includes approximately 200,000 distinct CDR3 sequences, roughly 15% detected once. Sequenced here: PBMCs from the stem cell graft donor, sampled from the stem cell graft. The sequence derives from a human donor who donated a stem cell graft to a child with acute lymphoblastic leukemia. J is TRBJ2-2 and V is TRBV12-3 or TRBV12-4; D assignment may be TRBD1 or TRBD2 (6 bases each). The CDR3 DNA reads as TGTGCCAGCAGTGCTGAAGGGGGGAGTAAGGCCGGGGAGCTGTTTTTT. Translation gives CASSAEGGSKAGELFF.